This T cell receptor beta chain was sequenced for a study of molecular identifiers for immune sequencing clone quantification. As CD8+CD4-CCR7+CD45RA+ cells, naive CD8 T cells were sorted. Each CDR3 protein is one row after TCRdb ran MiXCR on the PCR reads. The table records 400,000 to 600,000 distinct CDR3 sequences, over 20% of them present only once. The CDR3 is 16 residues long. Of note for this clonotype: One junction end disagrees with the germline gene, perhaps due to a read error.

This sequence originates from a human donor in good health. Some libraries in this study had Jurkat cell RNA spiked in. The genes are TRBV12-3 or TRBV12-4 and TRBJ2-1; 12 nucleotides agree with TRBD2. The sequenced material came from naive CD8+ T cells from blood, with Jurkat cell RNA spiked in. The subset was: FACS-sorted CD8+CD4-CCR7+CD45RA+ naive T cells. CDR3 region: CACSPRLAGAYNEQFF. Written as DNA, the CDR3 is TGTGCCTGCAGTCCAAGACTAGCGGGAGCTTACAATGAGCAGTTCTTC.